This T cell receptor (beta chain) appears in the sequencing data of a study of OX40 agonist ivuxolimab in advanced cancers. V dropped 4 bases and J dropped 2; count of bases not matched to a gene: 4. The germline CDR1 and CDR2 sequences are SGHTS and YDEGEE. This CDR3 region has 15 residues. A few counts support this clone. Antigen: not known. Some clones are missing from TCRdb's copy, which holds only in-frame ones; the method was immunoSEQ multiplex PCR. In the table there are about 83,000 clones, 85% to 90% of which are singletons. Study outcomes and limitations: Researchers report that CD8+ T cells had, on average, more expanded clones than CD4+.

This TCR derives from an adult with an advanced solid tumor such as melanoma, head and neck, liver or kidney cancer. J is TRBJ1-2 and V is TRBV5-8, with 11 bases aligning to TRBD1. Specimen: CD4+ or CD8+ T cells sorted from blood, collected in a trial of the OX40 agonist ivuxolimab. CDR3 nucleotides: TGTGCCAGCAGCAGGACAGGGGGCGGCAACTATGGCTACACCTTC. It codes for CASSRTGGGNYGYTF.